This T cell receptor beta chain came from a study of blood T cells in healthy people across ages. A second about 6 to 11 cycle PCR used barcoded and J-beta primers. Tagging of each cDNA molecule was performed by a template-switch adaptor with 12 random nucleotides. Samples each returned at least 3 million CDR3-containing paired-end reads. TCRdb re-analysed the 5' RACE reads in MiXCR, keeping a single row per CDR3 protein. The data contain hundreds of thousands of distinct CDR3 sequences, around 48% of them seen just once; the ten biggest clones take up around a third. This clonotype came up a few times. Germline V CDR1 and CDR2: SGHTA, FQGTGA. Trimming pared 2 bases from V and 6 bases from J, leaving 15 bases between. CDR3 length equals 15 residues. Approximately 10 milliliters was the volume of peripheral blood drawn from each donor. At least 5 micrograms of total RNA were extracted per sample.

The sequencing sample was made of blood. This chain joins TRBV7-3 and TRBJ2-3, with TRBD2 as a possible D gene (6 bases). This clonotype was sampled from a woman aged 55 to 70 in good health. CDR3 nucleotides: TGTGCCAGCAGCTTATTTTCTAGCGCGGGGGATACGCAGTATTTT. It codes for CASSLFSSAGDTQYF. The whole variable domain, remainder taken from reference TRBV7-3 and TRBJ2-3, is GAGVSQTPSNKVTEKGKYVELRCDPISGHTALYWYRQSLGQGPEFLIYFQGTGAADDSGLPNDRFFAVRPEGSVSTLKIQRTERGDSAVYLCASSLFSSAGDTQYFGPGTRLTVL.